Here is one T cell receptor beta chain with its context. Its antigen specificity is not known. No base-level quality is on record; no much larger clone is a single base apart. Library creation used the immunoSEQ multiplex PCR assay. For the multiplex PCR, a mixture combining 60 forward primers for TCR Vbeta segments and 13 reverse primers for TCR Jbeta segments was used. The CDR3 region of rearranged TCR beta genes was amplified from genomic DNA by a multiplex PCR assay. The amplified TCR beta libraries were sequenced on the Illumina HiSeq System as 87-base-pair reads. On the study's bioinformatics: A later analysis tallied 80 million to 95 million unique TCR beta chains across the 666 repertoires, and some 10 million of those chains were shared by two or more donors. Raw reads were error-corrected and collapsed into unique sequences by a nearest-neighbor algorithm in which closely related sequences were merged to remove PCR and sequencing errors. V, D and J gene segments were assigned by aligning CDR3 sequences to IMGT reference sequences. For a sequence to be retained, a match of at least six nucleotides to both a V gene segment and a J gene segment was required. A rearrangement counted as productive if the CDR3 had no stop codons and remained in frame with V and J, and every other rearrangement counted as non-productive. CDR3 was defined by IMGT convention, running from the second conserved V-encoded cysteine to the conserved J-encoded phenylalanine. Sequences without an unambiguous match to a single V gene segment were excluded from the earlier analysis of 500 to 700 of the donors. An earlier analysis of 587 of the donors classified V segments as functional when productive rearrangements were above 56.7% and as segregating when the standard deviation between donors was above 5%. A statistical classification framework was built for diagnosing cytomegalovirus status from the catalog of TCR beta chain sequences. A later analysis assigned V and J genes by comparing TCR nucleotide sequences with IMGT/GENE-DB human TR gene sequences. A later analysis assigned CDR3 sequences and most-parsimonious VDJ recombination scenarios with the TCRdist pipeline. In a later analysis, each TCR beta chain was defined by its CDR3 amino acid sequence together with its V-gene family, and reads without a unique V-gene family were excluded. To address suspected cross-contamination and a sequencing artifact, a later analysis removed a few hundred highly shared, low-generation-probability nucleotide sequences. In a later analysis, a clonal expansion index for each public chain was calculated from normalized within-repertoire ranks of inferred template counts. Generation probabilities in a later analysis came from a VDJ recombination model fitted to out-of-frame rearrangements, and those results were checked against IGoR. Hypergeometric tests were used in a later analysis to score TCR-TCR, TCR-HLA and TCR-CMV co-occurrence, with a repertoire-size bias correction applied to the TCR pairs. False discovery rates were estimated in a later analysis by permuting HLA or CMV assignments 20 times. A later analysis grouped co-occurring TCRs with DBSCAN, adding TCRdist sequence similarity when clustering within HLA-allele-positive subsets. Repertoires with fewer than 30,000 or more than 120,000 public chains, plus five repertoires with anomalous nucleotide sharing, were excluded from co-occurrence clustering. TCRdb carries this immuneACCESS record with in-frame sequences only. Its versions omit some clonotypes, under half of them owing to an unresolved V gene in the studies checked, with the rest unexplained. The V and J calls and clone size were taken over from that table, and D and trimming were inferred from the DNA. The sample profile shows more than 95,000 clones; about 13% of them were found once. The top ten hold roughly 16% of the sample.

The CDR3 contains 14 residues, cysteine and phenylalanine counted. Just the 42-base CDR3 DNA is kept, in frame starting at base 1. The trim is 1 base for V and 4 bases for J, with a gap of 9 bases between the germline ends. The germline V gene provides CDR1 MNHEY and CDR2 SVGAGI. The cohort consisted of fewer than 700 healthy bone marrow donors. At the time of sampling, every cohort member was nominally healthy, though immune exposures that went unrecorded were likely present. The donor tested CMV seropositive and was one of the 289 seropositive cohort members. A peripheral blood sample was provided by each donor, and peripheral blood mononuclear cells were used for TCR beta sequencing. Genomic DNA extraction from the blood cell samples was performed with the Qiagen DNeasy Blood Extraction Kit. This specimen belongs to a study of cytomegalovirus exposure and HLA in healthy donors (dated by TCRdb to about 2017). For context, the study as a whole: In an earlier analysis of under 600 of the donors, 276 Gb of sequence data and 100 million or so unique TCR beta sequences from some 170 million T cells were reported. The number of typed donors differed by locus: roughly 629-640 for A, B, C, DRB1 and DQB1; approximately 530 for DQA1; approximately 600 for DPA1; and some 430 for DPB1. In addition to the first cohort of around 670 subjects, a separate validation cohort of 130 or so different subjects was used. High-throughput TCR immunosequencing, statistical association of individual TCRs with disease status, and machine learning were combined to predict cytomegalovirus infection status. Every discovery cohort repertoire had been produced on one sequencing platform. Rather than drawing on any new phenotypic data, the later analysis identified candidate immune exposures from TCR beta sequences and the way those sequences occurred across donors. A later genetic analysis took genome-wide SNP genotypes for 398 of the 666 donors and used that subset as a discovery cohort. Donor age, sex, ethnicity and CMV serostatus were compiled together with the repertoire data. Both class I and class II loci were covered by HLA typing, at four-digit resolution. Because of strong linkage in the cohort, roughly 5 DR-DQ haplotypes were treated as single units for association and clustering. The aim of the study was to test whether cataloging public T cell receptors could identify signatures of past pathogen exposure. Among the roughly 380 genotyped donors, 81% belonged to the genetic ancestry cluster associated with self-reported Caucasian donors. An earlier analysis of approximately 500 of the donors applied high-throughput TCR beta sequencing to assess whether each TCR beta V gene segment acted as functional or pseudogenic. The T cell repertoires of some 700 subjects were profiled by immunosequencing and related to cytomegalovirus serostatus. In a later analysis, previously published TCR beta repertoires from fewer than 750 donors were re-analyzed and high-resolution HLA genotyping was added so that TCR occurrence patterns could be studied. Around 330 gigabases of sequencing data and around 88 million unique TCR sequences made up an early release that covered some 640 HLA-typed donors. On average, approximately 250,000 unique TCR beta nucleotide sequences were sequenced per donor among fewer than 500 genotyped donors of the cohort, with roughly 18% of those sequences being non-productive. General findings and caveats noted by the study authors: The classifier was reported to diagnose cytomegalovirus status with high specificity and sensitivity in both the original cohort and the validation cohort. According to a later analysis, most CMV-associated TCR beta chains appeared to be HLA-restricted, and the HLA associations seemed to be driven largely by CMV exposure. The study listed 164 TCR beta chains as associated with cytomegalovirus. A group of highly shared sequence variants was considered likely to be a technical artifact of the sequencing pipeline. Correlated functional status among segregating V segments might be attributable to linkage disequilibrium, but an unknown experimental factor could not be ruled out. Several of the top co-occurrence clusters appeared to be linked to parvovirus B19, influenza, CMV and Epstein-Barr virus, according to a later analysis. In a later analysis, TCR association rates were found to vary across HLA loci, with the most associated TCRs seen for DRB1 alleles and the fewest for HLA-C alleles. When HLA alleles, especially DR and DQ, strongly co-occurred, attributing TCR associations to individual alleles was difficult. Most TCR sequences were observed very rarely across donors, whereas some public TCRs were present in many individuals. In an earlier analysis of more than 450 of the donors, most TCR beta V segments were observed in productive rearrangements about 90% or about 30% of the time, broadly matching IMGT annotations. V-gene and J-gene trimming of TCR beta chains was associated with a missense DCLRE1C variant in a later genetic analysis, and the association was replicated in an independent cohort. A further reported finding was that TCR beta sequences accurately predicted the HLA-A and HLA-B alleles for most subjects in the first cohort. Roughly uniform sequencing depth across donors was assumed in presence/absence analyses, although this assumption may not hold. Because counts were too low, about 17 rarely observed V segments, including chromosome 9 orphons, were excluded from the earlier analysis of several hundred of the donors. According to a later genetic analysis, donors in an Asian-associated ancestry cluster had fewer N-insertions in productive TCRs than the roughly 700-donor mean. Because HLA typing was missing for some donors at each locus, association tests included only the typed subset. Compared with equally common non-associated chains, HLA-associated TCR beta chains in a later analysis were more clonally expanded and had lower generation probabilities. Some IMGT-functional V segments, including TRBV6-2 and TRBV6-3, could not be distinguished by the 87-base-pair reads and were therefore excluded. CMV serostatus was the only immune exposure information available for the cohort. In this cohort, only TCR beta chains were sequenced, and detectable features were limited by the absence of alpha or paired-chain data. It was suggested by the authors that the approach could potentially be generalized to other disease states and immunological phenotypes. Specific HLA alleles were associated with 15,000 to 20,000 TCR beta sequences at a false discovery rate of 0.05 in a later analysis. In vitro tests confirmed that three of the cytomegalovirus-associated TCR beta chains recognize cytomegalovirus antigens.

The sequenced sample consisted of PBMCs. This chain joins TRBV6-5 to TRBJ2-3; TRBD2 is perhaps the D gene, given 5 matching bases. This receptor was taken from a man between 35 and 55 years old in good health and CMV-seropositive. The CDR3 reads CASSYYLEADTQYF. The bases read TGTGCCAGCAGTTACTATCTGGAGGCAGATACGCAGTATTTT.